Below, 19 T cell receptor beta chains from the same sample are listed, as sequenced in a study of radiotherapy plus CTLA-4 blockade in lung cancer. Profiled with immunoSEQ multiplex PCR; TCRdb holds only in-frame clones, not every one. This table has 51,000 or so clones, 70% to 80% appearing once. Specimen: peripheral blood, collected from a patient treated with radiotherapy plus ipilimumab. Receptors originate from a human donor with non-small cell lung cancer who had stable disease on radiotherapy plus ipilimumab.

The rearrangement joins TRBV5-6 to TRBJ2-4; D is undetermined. Between the trimmed V and J ends, which lost 0 bases and 0 bases, there was a span of 13 bases. There are 17 residues in the CDR3. Per the germline V gene, CDR1 is SGHDT and CDR2 is YYEEEE. In DNA form, the CDR3 reads TGTGCCAGCAGCTTGGCAGTCTCGTCCCTAGCCAAAAACATTCAGTACTTC. It codes for CASSLAVSSLAKNIQYF.

In this sample, this clone turned up a few times. The chain uses TRBV7-8 and TRBJ1-1; perhaps TRBD1 as D (5 bases). CDR1 is SGHVS, CDR2 FQNEAQ, per germline. This CDR3 is 16 amino acids long. V was clipped by 1 base and J by 0 bases, with 12 bases between them. This chain's CDR3 is CASSLGGGRMNTEAFF. DNA for the CDR3: TGTGCCAGCAGCTTAGGGGGGGGTCGAATGAACACTGAAGCTTTCTTT.

V is TRBV2 and J is TRBJ2-5; D is ambiguous. The CDR3 runs 10 residues. The ends were cut back, 3 bases at V and 5 bases at J, with 1 base in the middle. Germline CDR1 is SNHLY and CDR2 is FYNNEI. The DNA of the CDR3 is TGTGCCAGCAGTGAGGAGACCCAGTACTTC. Translation gives CASSEETQYF.

The V call is TRBV7-9, the J call TRBJ1-4; D perhaps matches TRBD1 (5 bases). The CDR3 sequence is 14 residues long. The germline V gene encodes CDR1 SEHNR and CDR2 FQNEAQ (reference sequence). Deletions cut 6 bases from V and 5 bases from J, with 13 bases between. CDR3 bases: TGTGCCAGCAGTGGGGCTCATAGGAATGAAAAACTGTTTTTT. This gives the protein CASSGAHRNEKLFF. The whole variable domain, filled in from reference TRBV7-9 and TRBJ1-4, reads DTGVSQNPRHKITKRGQNVTFRCDPISEHNRLYWYRQTLGQGPEFLTYFQNEAQLEKSRLLSDRFSAERPKGSFSTLEIQRTEQGDSAMYLCASSGAHRNEKLFFGSGTQLSVL.

This clone has more than one count but fewer than ten. This sequence joins TRBV5-1 and TRBJ2-3; the D is unclear. This CDR3 has 14 amino acids. The germline V gene encodes CDR1 SGHRS and CDR2 YFSETQ. The ends were cut back, 4 bases at V and 0 bases at J, with 9 bases in the middle. The CDR3 spells CASSAGFSTDTQYF. For the CDR3, the DNA is TGCGCCAGCAGCGCCGGGTTTAGCACAGATACGCAGTATTTT.

This chain joins TRBV30 and TRBJ2-3; 9 bases align to TRBD1. With V trimmed by 6 bases and J by 4 bases, 5 bases remained unmatched. Germline values: CDR1 GTSNPN, CDR2 SVGIG (reference sequence). This CDR3 contains 13 residues. Written as DNA, the CDR3 is TGTGCCTGTATGGGACAGGGACCAGATACGCAGTATTTT. It is translated as CACMGQGPDTQYF.

V is TRBV15 and J is TRBJ2-5, with 8 bases lining up with TRBD1. Germline V gene data show CDR1 as LNHNV and CDR2 as YYDKDF (reference sequence). Trimming at V came to 1 base and at J to 2 bases, leaving 9 bases not matched to a gene. The CDR3 has 17 amino acids. The CDR3 bases are TGTGCCACCAGCAGAGGAGTCCTAGGACAGGGTCAAGAGACCCAGTACTTC. It codes for CATSRGVLGQGQETQYF.

This clone has ten or more counts. At one boundary the junction diverges from the germline segment, which might be a read error. V and J are TRBV27 and TRBJ1-1; 9 nucleotides agree with TRBD1. The CDR3 runs to 13 residues. Germline assignment: CDR1 MNHEY and CDR2 SMNVEV (reference sequence). This CDR3 is CATSFSGTGRAFF. In DNA, the CDR3 is TGTGCCACCAGTTTCTCGGGGACAGGGCGCGCTTTCTTT.

The chain has TRBV7-2 and TRBJ1-1; 7 nucleotides align to TRBD1. The CDR3 runs to 15 residues. CDR1 SGHTA and CDR2 FQGNSA come from the germline V gene. Unmatched junction bases numbered 3, after V lost 1 base and J lost 1 base. CDR3 sequence: CASSLDRDRNTEAFF. CDR3 coding DNA: TGTGCCAGCAGCTTAGACAGGGACAGGAACACTGAAGCTTTCTTT.

This clone was observed once. This sequence joins TRBV7-2 and TRBJ1-1; D possibly corresponds to TRBD1 (5 bases). Per germline, CDR1 SGHTA and CDR2 FQGNSA. V lost 2 bases, J lost 7 bases, and 11 bases lay in between. This CDR3 has 13 residues. The CDR3 protein is CASSLISDSEAFF. Here the CDR3 DNA reads TGTGCCAGCAGCTTAATCTCAGACAGTGAAGCTTTCTTT.

Written as DNA, the CDR3 is TGTGCCAGCAGCGTAGCAGGGGGCGCGAATGAAAAACTGTTTTTT. Translating it yields CASSVAGGANEKLFF. The chain carries TRBV9 and TRBJ1-4; 8 bases match TRBD1. The ends lost 0 bases at V and 5 bases at J; junction bases unmatched: 3. This CDR3 has 15 amino acids. The germline CDR1 and CDR2 sequences are SGDLS and YYNGEE. Variable domain in full (rest from reference TRBV9 and TRBJ1-4): DSGVTQTPKHLITATGQRVTLRCSPRSGDLSVYWYQQSLDQGLQFLIQYYNGEERAKGNILERFSAQQFPDLHSELNLSSLELGDSALYFCASSVAGGANEKLFFGSGTQLSVL.

The chain couples TRBV14 to TRBJ1-1, with D unclear. Trimming left V 2 bases short and J 1 base short, with 14 bases between. There are 16 residues in the CDR3. Germline lookup yields CDR1 SGHDN and CDR2 FVKESK. CDR3 bases: TGTGCCAGCAGCCAACGCCGGACTACAGCGAACACTGAAGCTTTCTTT. Amino acid sequence: CASSQRRTTANTEAFF.

The V gene is TRBV25-1, the J gene TRBJ2-1; 8 bases line up with TRBD1. Germline CDR1 reads MGHDK; CDR2 reads SYGVNS. Losses at the gene ends were 2 bases for V and 9 bases for J; bases not matched to a gene: 6. This CDR3 has 14 residues. CDR3 coding DNA: TGTGCCAGCAGTGAACCCGACAGGGGCGGTGAGCAGTTCTTC. It yields the protein CASSEPDRGGEQFF.

This rearrangement joins TRBV27 to TRBJ2-5, with 9 bases lining up with TRBD1. The CDR3 runs 14 residues. Trimming cost V 5 bases and J 5 bases; bases outside gene matches: 6. Germline V gene sequence: CDR1 MNHEY, CDR2 SMNVEV (reference sequence). The CDR3 DNA is TGTGCCAGCAGTAAACAGGGGGCCAGGGAGACCCAGTACTTC. Protein: CASSKQGARETQYF.

The chain uses TRBV7-9 and TRBJ1-4; 9 nucleotides align to TRBD1. The CDR3 totals 18 residues. V was pared by 5 bases and J by 2 bases, with 12 bases of the junction left unmatched. The germline gives CDR1 SEHNR, CDR2 FQNEAQ (reference sequence). CDR3 residues: CASSDNRDRVGTNEKLFF. As DNA, the CDR3 is TGTGCCAGCAGCGACAACCGGGACAGGGTTGGGACTAATGAAAAACTGTTTTTT.

The V call is TRBV6-1, the J call TRBJ2-6; D not resolved. The CDR3 consists of 14 residues. Germline CDR1 and CDR2: MNHNS and SASEGT. V gave up 7 bases and J gave up 2 bases, with 9 bases separating them. CDR3 region: CASKTVTGANVLTF. In DNA, the CDR3 is TGTGCCAGCAAGACTGTAACTGGGGCCAACGTCCTGACTTTC.

The V call is TRBV11-2, the J call TRBJ2-1; a weak D match, TRBD1 (6 bases). The CDR3 is made up of 15 amino acids. Germline CDR1 reads SGHAT; CDR2 reads FQNNGV. V was clipped by 4 bases and J by 8 bases, with 18 bases between them. The CDR3 DNA reads as TGTGCCAGCAGCTCCACTAGGACCCCAGGGGATGAGCAGTTCTTC. It codes for CASSSTRTPGDEQFF.

This chain links TRBV6-5 with TRBJ1-2, with D possibly matching TRBD1 (5 bases). CDR1 and CDR2 (germline): MNHEY, SVGAGI. The V end lost 5 bases, the J end lost 7 bases, and 17 bases lay between the germline ends. This CDR3 is 14 amino acids long. The CDR3 is CASSEGAGSIGYTF. CDR3 coding DNA: TGTGCCAGCAGTGAAGGGGCAGGGTCGATTGGCTACACCTTC.

The V gene is TRBV5-4, the J gene TRBJ1-6, with 9 bases fitting TRBD1. CDR1 SGHNT and CDR2 YYREEE come from the germline V gene (reference sequence). The CDR3 is 16 amino acids. The ends lost 0 bases at V and 7 bases at J; junction bases unmatched: 5. DNA of the CDR3: TGTGCCAGCAGCTTGGCCGGACAGGGGAACAATTCACCCCTCCACTTT. It yields the protein CASSLAGQGNNSPLHF.